A single sample is the source of the 25 T cell receptor beta chains below, sequenced in a study of blood T cells in healthy people across ages. For the second PCR, which ran for about 6 to 11 cycles, a sample-barcoded 5' primer and a J-beta primer mix were used. TCRdb reanalysed the 5' RACE reads using MiXCR and keeps one entry per CDR3 protein. The profile shows more than 700,000 distinct CDR3 sequences, less than 60% of them singletons. The sequenced material came from blood. The receptors stem from an older man in good health.

J is TRBJ1-2 and V is TRBV20-1; a possible D gene is TRBD1 (6 bases). CDR1 and CDR2 (germline): DFQATT, SNEGSKA (reference sequence). V was clipped by 5 bases and J by 4 bases, with 17 bases between them. The CDR3 has 14 residues. The CDR3 region is CSAQPQGEGYGYTF. CDR3 in DNA: TGCAGTGCTCAACCACAGGGCGAGGGCTATGGCTACACCTTC.

The chain has TRBV29-1 and TRBJ2-5; possible D gene TRBD2, 6 bases. CDR3 length: 13 residues. Between the trimmed V and J ends, which lost 4 bases and 7 bases, there was a span of 16 bases. Germline assignment: CDR1 SQVTM and CDR2 ANQGSEA. CDR3 bases: TGCAGCGTTGGAGGCTCGAGGGGAGGGACCCAGTACTTC. Translated, it gives CSVGGSRGGTQYF.

The V call is TRBV20-1, the J call TRBJ1-2; D might be TRBD1 (5 bases). Germline loops: CDR1 DFQATT, CDR2 SNEGSKA (reference sequence). CDR3 size: 14 residues. Trimming pared 0 bases from V and 7 bases from J, leaving 15 bases between. Written as DNA, the CDR3 is TGCAGTGCTAGAGAATACCCGGACACGGTTGGCTACACCTTC. Translation gives CSAREYPDTVGYTF.

V and J are TRBV5-1 and TRBJ2-2; D is ambiguous. The ends were cut back, 4 bases at V and 0 bases at J, with 10 bases in the middle. The CDR3 has 15 residues. CDR1 and CDR2 (germline): SGHRS, YFSETQ. CDR3 sequence reads: CASSRTLANTGELFF. The CDR3 DNA reads as TGCGCCAGCAGCCGCACCTTGGCGAACACCGGGGAGCTGTTTTTT.

In this sample, this clonotype turned up a few times. The chain carries TRBV25-1 and TRBJ2-7; 9 bases map to TRBD1. After removal of 5 bases from V and 4 bases from J, the junction contained 6 bases not matched to a gene. This CDR3 has 14 residues. Per germline, CDR1 MGHDK and CDR2 SYGVNS. CDR3 bases: TGTGCCAGCAGTCCTCGGACAGGGGTTTACGAGCAGTACTTC. The encoded protein is CASSPRTGVYEQYF.

There are a few counts of this clonotype. The V and J genes are TRBV4-2 and TRBJ1-1; a weak D match, TRBD1 (5 bases). CDR1 and CDR2 (germline): LGHNA, YNFKEQ. The V end was cut by 0 bases, the J end by 10 bases, with 21 bases between. This CDR3 is 16 amino acids long. CDR3 coding DNA: TGTGCCAGCAGCCAAGAGATGGCAGGGCTGGCGGCTGGAGCTTTCTTT. This codes for CASSQEMAGLAAGAFF.

This chain connects TRBV27 to TRBJ1-6; unclear D gene. Germline assignment: CDR1 MNHEY and CDR2 SMNVEV (reference sequence). The CDR3 has 17 residues. The V end was cut by 5 bases, the J end by 0 bases, with 14 bases between. CDR3 region: CASSARAVSSYNSPLHF. CDR3 sequence (DNA): TGTGCCAGCAGTGCCCGGGCCGTGAGCTCCTATAATTCACCCCTCCACTTT.

The rearrangement links TRBV30 to TRBJ2-3; D is ambiguous. V lost 5 bases, J lost 0 bases, and 18 bases lay in between. Germline-derived CDR1 and CDR2 are GTSNPN and SVGIG (reference sequence). CDR3 length: 16 residues. The CDR3 DNA reads as TGTGCCTGGGACGCTTCGAGCCGGAAAAGCACAGATACGCAGTATTTT. It translates to CAWDASSRKSTDTQYF.

The rearrangement uses TRBV5-1 and TRBJ2-3, with 10 bases lining up with TRBD2. After removal of 3 bases from V and 6 bases from J, the junction contained 16 bases not matched to a gene. Per germline, CDR1 SGHRS and CDR2 YFSETQ. The CDR3 consists of 18 residues. The CDR3 nucleotides are TGCGCCAGCAGCTCTTCGGAGGGATGGACTAGCGGATCGGATACGCAGTATTTT. Translated: CASSSSEGWTSGSDTQYF.

V is TRBV12-3 or TRBV12-4 and J is TRBJ1-4, with D uncertain. This CDR3 comprises 16 residues. The V end was cut by 1 base, the J end by 2 bases, with 11 bases between. CDR3 DNA: TGTGCCAGCAGTTTAGAAAGGGTTCCTACTAATGAAAAACTGTTTTTT. Amino acid sequence: CASSLERVPTNEKLFF.

This chain uses TRBV7-9 with TRBJ1-2; 12 bases map to TRBD1. The junction had 10 bases not matched to a gene; V was cut back by 5 bases and J by 6 bases. The CDR3 runs to 16 residues. Looked up from germline, CDR1 is SEHNR and CDR2 is FQNEAQ (reference sequence). CDR3 sequence: CASSLDVGQGAHGYTF. In DNA form, the CDR3 reads TGTGCCAGCAGCCTCGACGTGGGACAGGGGGCTCATGGCTACACCTTC.

In this sample, this clonotype turned up a few times. This rearrangement joins TRBV21-1 to TRBJ2-1; no check of the table's D call, TRBD2, against the DNA was made. TRBV21-1 is reported as a pseudogene. This CDR3 has 17 amino acids. For the CDR3, the DNA is TGTGCCAGCAGCCACGGGACTAGCGGGAGGACCTACAATGAGCAGTTCTTC. Amino acid sequence: CASSHGTSGRTYNEQFF.

This clonotype has more than one count but fewer than ten. The chain recombines TRBV27 with TRBJ1-4; tentative D call: TRBD1 (6 bases). The CDR3 has 16 residues. Per germline, CDR1 MNHEY and CDR2 SMNVEV (reference sequence). Trimming took 5 bases from V and 0 from J, leaving 13 bases between them. CDR3 loop: CASSLGQYSTNEKLFF. Here the CDR3 DNA reads TGTGCCAGCAGTCTCGGACAGTACTCAACTAATGAAAAACTGTTTTTT.

This clonotype has only a few counts. The rearrangement uses TRBV6-6 and TRBJ2-3, with 11 bases identical to TRBD2. The V gene end was trimmed by 6 bases and the J gene end by 3 bases; junction bases not matched to a gene: 8. This CDR3 is built from 16 residues. CDR1 is MNHNY, CDR2 SVGAGI, per germline (reference sequence). The CDR3 loop reads CASSGTSGGATDTQYF. The CDR3 DNA follows: TGTGCCAGCAGCGGGACTAGCGGAGGAGCGACAGATACGCAGTATTTT.

V and J are TRBV28 and TRBJ1-2, with 7 bases aligning to TRBD1. Trimming at V came to 4 bases and at J to 4 bases, leaving 9 bases not matched to a gene. Germline V gene lookup returns CDR1 MDHEN and CDR2 SYDVKM. This CDR3 is 15 amino acids long. CDR3: CASSSTGTGGYGYTF. CDR3 sequence (DNA): TGTGCCAGCAGTTCGACAGGGACTGGGGGCTATGGCTACACCTTC.

V and J are TRBV20-1 and TRBJ2-5; 10 nucleotides agree with TRBD2. This CDR3 has 17 residues. J was trimmed by 3 bases and V by 2 bases; bases with no gene match: 12. Germline lookup yields CDR1 DFQATT and CDR2 SNEGSKA (reference sequence). The CDR3 here is CSARPLLKREGKETQYF. CDR3 in DNA: TGCAGTGCTAGACCCCTCCTAAAGCGGGAGGGAAAAGAGACCCAGTACTTC.

The rearrangement links TRBV28 to TRBJ2-1; D may be TRBD1 (6 bases). CDR3 length: 13 residues. Germline lookup yields CDR1 MDHEN and CDR2 SYDVKM. Trimming removed 7 bases at V and 6 bases at J, with 13 bases between. The CDR3 loop is CASITHRVNEQFF. The DNA for the CDR3 is TGTGCCAGCATCACGCACAGGGTCAATGAGCAGTTCTTC.

This chain links TRBV25-1 with TRBJ2-5; D is undetermined. Matching the DNA end better, TRBJ2-7 makes the J call doubtful. This CDR3 contains 16 residues. Germline V CDR1 and CDR2: MGHDK, SYGVNS. The CDR3 region is CASSEFQAGPWYEQYF. DNA of the CDR3: TGTGCCAGCAGTGAATTTCAAGCAGGCCCCTGGTACGAGCAGTACTTC.

This clonotype occurred a few times. The chain uses TRBV12-3 or TRBV12-4 and TRBJ2-7, with D perhaps matching TRBD1 or TRBD2 (5 bases each). This CDR3 has 12 amino acids. Trimming stripped 3 bases from V and 7 bases from J, with 10 bases between. The CDR3 region is CASSFSEGEQYF. CDR3 nucleotide sequence: TGTGCCAGCAGTTTTTCCGAGGGGGAGCAGTACTTC.

This clonotype has a count of ten or more. The chain combines TRBV29-1 with TRBJ1-1; 9 bases align to TRBD1. Losses at the gene ends were 6 bases for V and 11 bases for J; bases not matched to a gene: 10. Germline values: CDR1 SQVTM, CDR2 ANQGSEA. The CDR3 is 12 residues long. The CDR3 protein is CSVSPQGASAFF. In nucleotides, the CDR3 is TGCAGCGTGTCACCACAGGGGGCGTCGGCTTTCTTT.

The rearrangement uses TRBV5-5 and TRBJ2-7, with 12 bases aligning to TRBD2. Losses at the gene ends were 5 bases for V and 2 bases for J; bases not matched to a gene: 8. The CDR3 sequence is 16 residues long. CDR1 SGHKS and CDR2 YYEKEE come from the germline V gene (reference sequence). CDR3 DNA: TGTGCCAGCAGTTCAGGACTAGCGGGGCCCGCCTACGAGCAGTACTTC. Protein product: CASSSGLAGPAYEQYF.

In its sample, this clonotype was seen a few times. CDR3 coding DNA: TGTGCCAGCAGCCAAGATAGGATGGGCTTCCGGGAGACCCAGTACTTC. Translating it yields CASSQDRMGFRETQYF. This sequence joins TRBV3-1 and TRBJ2-5; D remains unclear. The CDR3 length is 16 residues. The germline V and J ends were trimmed by 0 bases and 5 bases, with 16 bases remaining between them. Germline CDR1 LGHDT, CDR2 YNNKEL (reference sequence).

This clonotype appeared a few times. This chain uses TRBV7-9 with TRBJ2-7; no definite D call. Germline V gene lookup returns CDR1 SEHNR and CDR2 FQNEAQ (reference sequence). The CDR3 sequence is 15 residues long. Between the trimmed V and J ends, which lost 1 base and 3 bases, there was a span of 13 bases. The CDR3: CASSLGLTSDYEQYF. The DNA of the CDR3 is TGTGCCAGCAGCTTAGGACTTACCAGTGACTACGAGCAGTACTTC. The full variable domain, rest sourced from reference TRBV7-9 and TRBJ2-7, is DTGVSQNPRHKITKRGQNVTFRCDPISEHNRLYWYRQTLGQGPEFLTYFQNEAQLEKSRLLSDRFSAERPKGSFSTLEIQRTEQGDSAMYLCASSLGLTSDYEQYFGPGTRLTVT.

In this sample, this clonotype turned up a few times. J is TRBJ2-5 and V is TRBV7-2, with 9 nucleotides matching TRBD2. Trimming took 5 bases from V and 11 from J; bases not matched to a gene: 18. The CDR3 has 16 amino acids. Germline CDR1 reads SGHTA; CDR2 reads FQGNSA. The CDR3 region has the DNA TGTGCCAGCAGCCCCGCCCCTCGCGGGAGGGCCAATGAGCAGTACTTC. Protein product: CASSPAPRGRANEQYF.

This clonotype was counted only a few times. The chain is built from TRBV18 and TRBJ2-3; 12 nucleotides agree with TRBD2. The germline V gene has CDR1 KGHSH and CDR2 LQKENI. V lost 8 bases, J lost 6 bases, and 9 bases stayed unmatched. CDR3 length equals 15 residues. The CDR3 coding sequence is TGTGCCAGCAAAACTAGCGGGAGGTATCTGGATACGCAGTATTTT. Protein product: CASKTSGRYLDTQYF.